This T cell receptor beta chain is from a study of blood T cell repertoires in COVID-19. Study-level background: The origin of the acute and convalescent COVID-19 samples was the United States, Italy and Spain.

This clone was seen only a few times. Authors' data handling: Amplifying reference gene primers gave estimates of nucleated cell counts. Repertoires were generated with immunoSEQ multiplex PCR, while TCRdb's copy carries only in-frame clones and drops some. The DNA gave D and trimming, while V, J and clone size come from that table. Here the sample spans some 99,000 clones, 70% to 90% being singletons. This clonotype was obtained from a woman aged 60 to 75 in a cohort sampled during active or convalescent COVID-19. The sample was peripheral blood.

Written as DNA, the CDR3 is TGTGCCAGCACCTCGGCGGGTCAAACTAACTATGGCTACACCTTC. Amino acid sequence: CASTSAGQTNYGYTF. The chain links TRBV5-4 to TRBJ1-2; D remains unclear. V dropped 6 bases and J dropped 0 bases, with 15 bases sitting between them. This CDR3 contains 15 residues. Germline assignment: CDR1 SGHNT and CDR2 YYREEE (reference sequence).